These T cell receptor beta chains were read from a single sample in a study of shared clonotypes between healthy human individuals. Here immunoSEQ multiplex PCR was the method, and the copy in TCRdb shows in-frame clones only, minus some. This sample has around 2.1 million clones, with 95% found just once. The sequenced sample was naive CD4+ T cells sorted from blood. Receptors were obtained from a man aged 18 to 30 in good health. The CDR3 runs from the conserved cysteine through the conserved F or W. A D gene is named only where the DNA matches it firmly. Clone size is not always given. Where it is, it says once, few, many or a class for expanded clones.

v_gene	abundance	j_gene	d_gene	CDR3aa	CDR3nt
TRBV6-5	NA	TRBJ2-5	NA	CASSPLRGREETQYF	TGTGCCAGCAGTCCCCTCCGAGGACGAGAAGAGACCCAGTACTTC
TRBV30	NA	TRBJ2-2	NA	CAWTLAGTTGELFF	TGTGCCTGGACCCTGGCAGGGACCACCGGGGAGCTGTTTTTT
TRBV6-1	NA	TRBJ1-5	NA	CASRDSNQPQHF	TGTGCCAGCCGGGACAGCAATCAGCCCCAGCATTTT
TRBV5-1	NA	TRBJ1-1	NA	CASGLEGTNTEAFF	TGCGCCAGCGGCCTAGAGGGGACGAACACTGAAGCTTTCTTT
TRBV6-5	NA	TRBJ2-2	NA	CASGESGELFF	TGTGCCAGCGGAGAGTCCGGGGAGCTGTTTTTT
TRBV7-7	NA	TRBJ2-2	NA	CASSPTRAGELFF	TGTGCTAGCAGTCCTACTAGGGCCGGGGAGCTGTTTTTT
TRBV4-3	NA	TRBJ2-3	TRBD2	CASSQEISGTSATRTDTQYF	TGCGCCAGCAGCCAGGAGATCTCCGGGACTAGCGCGACTCGCACAGATACGCAGTATTTT
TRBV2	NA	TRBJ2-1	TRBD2	CASSDGTSGYNEQFF	TGTGCCAGCAGTGATGGGACTAGCGGTTACAATGAGCAGTTCTTC
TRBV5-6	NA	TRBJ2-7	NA	CASSSFGPYEQYF	TGTGCCAGCAGCTCATTTGGTCCCTACGAGCAGTACTTC
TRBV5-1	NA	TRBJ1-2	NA	CASSPGASNYGYTF	TGCGCCAGCAGCCCGGGTGCGTCTAACTATGGCTACACCTTC
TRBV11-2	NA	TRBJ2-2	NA	CASSFEDGELFF	TGTGCCAGCAGCTTCGAGGACGGGGAGCTGTTTTTT
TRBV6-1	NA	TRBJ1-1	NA	CASSQLMNTEAFF	TGTGCCAGCTCCCAGTTGATGAACACTGAAGCTTTCTTT
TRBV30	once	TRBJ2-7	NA	CAWSSPGQIPHYEQYF	TGTGCCTGGAGTTCCCCTGGACAAATACCTCACTACGAGCAGTACTTC
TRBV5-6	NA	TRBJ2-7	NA	CASSLGAYEQYF	TGTGCCAGCAGCTTGGGCGCCTACGAGCAGTACTTC
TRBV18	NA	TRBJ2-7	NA	CASSPASGPANEQYF	TGTGCCAGCTCACCAGCGAGCGGACCTGCAAACGAGCAGTACTTC
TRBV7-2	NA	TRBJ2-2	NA	CASSLGRDRAAYTGELFF	TGTGCCAGCAGCTTAGGCCGGGACCGAGCCGCCTACACCGGGGAGCTGTTTTTT
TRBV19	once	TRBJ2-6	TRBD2	CASNSLPSGSSVLTF	TGTGCCAGTAATTCCCTTCCTAGCGGGAGCTCCGTCCTGACTTTC
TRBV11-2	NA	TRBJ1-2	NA	CASSQGGGYGYTF	TGTGCCAGCAGCCAAGGAGGGGGCTATGGCTACACCTTC
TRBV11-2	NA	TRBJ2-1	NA	CASSSRDPYNEQFF	TGTGCCAGCAGCTCCCGGGACCCCTACAATGAGCAGTTCTTC
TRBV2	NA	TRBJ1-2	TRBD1	CASSHTGARGYTF	TGTGCCAGCAGCCATACAGGGGCGAGGGGCTACACCTTC
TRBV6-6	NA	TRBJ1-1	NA	CASSLDRMNTEAFF	TGTGCCAGCAGTTTAGACAGAATGAACACTGAAGCTTTCTTT
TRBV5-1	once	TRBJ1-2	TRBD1	CASSSSSDRGPGYTF	TGCGCCAGCAGCTCGAGTTCCGACAGGGGGCCTGGCTACACCTTC
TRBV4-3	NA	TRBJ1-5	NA	CASSQDERYQPQHF	TGCGCCAGCAGCCAAGACGAAAGATATCAGCCCCAGCATTTT
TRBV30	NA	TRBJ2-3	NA	CAWGRMGGLDGTDTQYF	TGTGCCTGGGGCCGGATGGGAGGATTAGACGGCACAGATACGCAGTATTTT
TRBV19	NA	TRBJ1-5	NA	CASSIAGSGNQPQHF	TGTGCCAGTAGTATAGCAGGGTCAGGCAATCAGCCCCAGCATTTT
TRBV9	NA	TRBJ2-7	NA	CASSPHSGPGYEQYF	TGTGCCAGCAGCCCCCACTCAGGCCCGGGGTACGAGCAGTACTTC
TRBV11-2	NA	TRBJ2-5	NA	CASRPGGVETQYF	TGTGCCAGCAGGCCGGGTGGCGTGGAGACCCAGTACTTC
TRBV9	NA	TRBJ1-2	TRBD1	CASSVDKTGSPLGYGYTF	TGTGCCAGCAGCGTAGACAAGACAGGGAGTCCATTAGGCTATGGCTACACCTTC
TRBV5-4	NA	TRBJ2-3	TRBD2	CASSLVASGTDTQYF	TGTGCCAGCAGCTTGGTTGCTAGCGGAACAGATACGCAGTATTTT
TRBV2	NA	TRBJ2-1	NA	CASSVRGAPQGEQFF	TGTGCCAGCAGTGTAAGGGGGGCACCCCAGGGTGAGCAGTTCTTC
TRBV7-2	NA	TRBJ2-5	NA	CASSLFRSPETQYF	TGTGCCAGCAGCTTATTCCGTAGCCCTGAGACCCAGTACTTC
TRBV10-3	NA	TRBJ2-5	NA	CAISEKGREETQYF	TGTGCCATCAGTGAGAAGGGCAGGGAAGAGACCCAGTACTTC
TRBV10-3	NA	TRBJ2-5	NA	CAISEMETQYF	TGTGCCATCAGTGAGATGGAGACCCAGTACTTC
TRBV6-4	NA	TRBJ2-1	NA	CASSVFAYNEQFF	TGTGCCAGCAGTGTCTTCGCCTACAATGAGCAGTTCTTC
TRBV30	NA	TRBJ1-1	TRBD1	CAWSVQGKAEAFF	TGTGCCTGGAGTGTACAGGGGAAAGCTGAAGCTTTCTTT
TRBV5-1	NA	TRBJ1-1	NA	CASSWGTEGEAFF	TGCGCCAGCTCCTGGGGGACCGAGGGTGAAGCTTTCTTT
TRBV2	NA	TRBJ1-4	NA	CASSGPGGHNEKLFF	TGTGCCAGCAGTGGCCCTGGGGGCCATAATGAAAAACTGTTTTTT
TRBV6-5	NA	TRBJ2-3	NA	CASSLALHTDTQYF	TGTGCCAGCAGTTTGGCCTTACACACAGATACGCAGTATTTT
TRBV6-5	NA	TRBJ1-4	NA	CASRDMNEKLFF	TGTGCCAGCAGGGACATGAATGAAAAACTGTTTTTT
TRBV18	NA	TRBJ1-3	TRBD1	CASSPPGTGSGNTIYF	TGTGCCAGCTCACCACCCGGGACAGGGAGTGGAAACACCATATATTTT
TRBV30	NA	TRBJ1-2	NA	CAWSATSGWRNYGYTF	TGTGCCTGGAGTGCCACCTCAGGGTGGCGAAACTATGGCTACACCTTC
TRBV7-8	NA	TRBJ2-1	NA	CASSLGTADNEQFF	TGTGCCAGCAGCTTAGGGACAGCTGACAATGAGCAGTTCTTC
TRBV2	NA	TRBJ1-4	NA	CASSEVGIATNEKLFF	TGTGCCAGCAGTGAAGTCGGAATTGCAACTAATGAAAAACTGTTTTTT
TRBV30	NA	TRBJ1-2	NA	CAWSSNLANYGYTF	TGTGCCTGGAGTAGTAACCTCGCTAACTATGGCTACACCTTC
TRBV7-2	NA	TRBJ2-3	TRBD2	CASSLTPSGRTDTQYF	TGTGCCAGCAGCTTAACTCCTAGCGGGAGGACAGATACGCAGTATTTT
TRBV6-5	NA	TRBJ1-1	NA	CASSYSFVNTEAFF	TGTGCCAGCAGTTACTCGTTTGTGAACACTGAAGCTTTCTTT
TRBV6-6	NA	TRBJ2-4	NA	CASIETGRERPYF	TGTGCCAGCATTGAGACAGGTCGGGAAAGGCCGTACTTC
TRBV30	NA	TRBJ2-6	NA	CAWSGGGALSGANVLTF	TGTGCCTGGAGTGGGGGGGGCGCCCTCTCCGGGGCCAACGTCCTGACTTTC
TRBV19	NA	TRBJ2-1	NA	CASRGGGGKPNEQFF	TGTGCCAGCCGAGGGGGAGGGGGCAAGCCCAATGAGCAGTTCTTC
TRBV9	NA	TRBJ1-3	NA	CASSVPDSGNTIYF	TGTGCCAGCAGCGTTCCGGACTCTGGAAACACCATATATTTT
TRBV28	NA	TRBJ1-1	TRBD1	CASSLDRTGSPEAFF	TGTGCCAGCAGTTTGGACAGGACAGGGTCGCCTGAAGCTTTCTTT
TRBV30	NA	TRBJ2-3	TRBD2	CAWSVGGGVTDTQYF	TGTGCCTGGAGTGTGGGTGGGGGGGTCACAGATACGCAGTATTTT
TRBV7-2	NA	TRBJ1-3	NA	CASSPESGFSGNTIYF	TGTGCCAGCAGCCCGGAGTCCGGGTTCTCTGGAAACACCATATATTTT
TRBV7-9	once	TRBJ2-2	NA	CASSAPPRAPTGELFF	TGTGCCAGCAGCGCGCCCCCGAGGGCGCCCACCGGGGAGCTGTTTTTT
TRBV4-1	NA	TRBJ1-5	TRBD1	CASRSGTDYSNQPQHF	TGCGCCAGCAGATCCGGGACAGACTATAGCAATCAGCCCCAGCATTTT
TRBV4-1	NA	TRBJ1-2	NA	CASSQDRQGTHGYTF	TGCGCCAGCAGCCAAGATCGGCAGGGGACTCATGGCTACACCTTC